This TCR beta chain originates from a study of blood T cell repertoires in COVID-19 (dated by TCRdb to 2020 to 2022). For context, the study as a whole: Samples from collaborators originated in the United States, Italy and Spain and spanned both the acute and convalescent phases of COVID-19. The prospective study material was composed of cDNA or gDNA derived from T cells, B-cell-depleted T cells, or PBMCs. Subjects who had been exposed to COVID-19, were actively infected with it, or had recovered from it provided the deeply sampled blood TCRbeta repertoires that made up the dataset. The repertoires were made available in a free public database intended to serve as a resource for research on the immune response to SARS-CoV-2. Samples came from the ongoing ImmuneRACE study (first 160 participants) plus 1,254 subjects from 6 global collaborators. Nearly every sample came with metadata listing a de-identified subject ID, COVID-19 status, age in years and sex. Where available, HLA class I and class II types were obtained from metadata supplied by the sample provider rather than from assay-based typing.

The immunoSEQ Assay, a bias-controlled multiplex PCR, was used to amplify TCRbeta CDR3 regions from genomic DNA. In the paper's pipeline: Within the assay, amplification of reference gene primers was used to estimate how many nucleated cells each sample contained. To quantify the absolute abundance of each unique TCRbeta CDR3 rearrangement, sequence reads were collapsed and filtered. Productive Simpson clonality was computed per sample as the square root of Simpson's diversity index over productive rearrangements. TCRdb's version of the immuneACCESS table is confined to in-frame rearrangements and falls short of the full clone set. An unresolved V gene accounts for under half of the shortfall where checked; the remainder is of unknown origin. V, J and clone size are those of that table, while D and trimming were read from the DNA. This sample lists under 200,000 clones; roughly 86% were detected once. Jointly, the top ten make up approximately 5% of the sample.

The paper as a whole reports these results and caveats: Clinical and demographic metadata were provided uncurated, with the amount varying by source and participant.

CDR1 and CDR2 (MDHEN, SYDVKM) derive from the germline V gene. The CDR3 goes from the cysteine to the phenylalanine over 14 residues. Of the read, only the CDR3 DNA is kept; its 42 bases are in frame from base 1. At the junction V is shortened by 5 bases and J by 1 base; bases outside the gene matches: 0. Turning to this clone: Its antigen target is currently unknown. The record has no base qualities; no much larger clone is one base away.

Enrolling through a virtual design, the prospective study's participants ranged in age from roughly 18 to 90 years and lived across more than 20 United States geographic areas. In the prospective study, cohorts were assigned on the basis of participant-reported clinical history obtained from a screening survey and a study questionnaire. In the prospective study, mobile phlebotomists collected whole blood, serum and a nasopharyngeal or oropharyngeal swab from each participant. Prospective study participants could optionally give additional blood draws and questionnaires over a 2-month period. Prospective study blood samples were shipped either frozen or at room temperature before DNA extraction.

The receptor was isolated from a man aged 40-49 years with acute COVID-19. The sequence links TRBV28 to TRBJ1-2, with 11 central nucleotides matching TRBD1. The sequencing sample was made of PBMCs or T cells enriched from blood (not recorded which). The CDR3 corresponds to CASSGTGGNYGYTF. The bases are TGTGCCAGCAGTGGGACAGGGGGTAACTATGGCTACACCTTC.